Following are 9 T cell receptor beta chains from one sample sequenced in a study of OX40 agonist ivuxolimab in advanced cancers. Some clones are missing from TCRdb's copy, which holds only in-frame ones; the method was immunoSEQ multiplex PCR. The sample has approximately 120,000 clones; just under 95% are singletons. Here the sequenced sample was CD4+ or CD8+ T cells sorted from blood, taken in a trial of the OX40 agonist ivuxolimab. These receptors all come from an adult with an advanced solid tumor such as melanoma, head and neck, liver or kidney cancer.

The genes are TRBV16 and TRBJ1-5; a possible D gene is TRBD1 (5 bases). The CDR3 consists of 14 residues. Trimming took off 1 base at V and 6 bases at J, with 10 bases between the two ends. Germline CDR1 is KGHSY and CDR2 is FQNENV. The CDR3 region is CASSQWDGTQPQHF. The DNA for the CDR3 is TGTGCCAGCAGCCAATGGGATGGGACTCAGCCCCAGCATTTT.

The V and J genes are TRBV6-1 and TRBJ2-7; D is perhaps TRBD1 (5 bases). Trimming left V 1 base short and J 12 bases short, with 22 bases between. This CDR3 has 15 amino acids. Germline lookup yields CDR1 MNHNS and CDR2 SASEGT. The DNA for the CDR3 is TGTGCCAGCAGTGAAGGTTTTGGGGCGTGGCTAGACGCGTACTTC. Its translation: CASSEGFGAWLDAYF.

The CDR3, as DNA: TGTGCCAGCAGCTTTGGCCTCACCGGGGAGCTGTTTTTT. Encoded protein: CASSFGLTGELFF. This chain joins TRBV5-6 and TRBJ2-2; D uncertain. Germline V gene lookup returns CDR1 SGHDT and CDR2 YYEEEE. This CDR3 is built from 13 residues. Trimming pared 2 bases from V and 4 bases from J, leaving 6 bases between. The whole variable domain, filled in from reference TRBV5-6 and TRBJ2-2, reads DAGVTQSPTHLIKTRGQQVTLRCSPKSGHDTVSWYQQALGQGPQFIFQYYEEEERQRGNFPDRFSGHQFPNYSSELNVNALLLGDSALYLCASSFGLTGELFFGEGSRLTVL.

The CDR3 nucleotides read TGTGCCAGCAGTAACCGGGACAGTGCTGGCTATGGCTACACCTTC. It codes for CASSNRDSAGYGYTF. The chain links TRBV28 to TRBJ1-2; TRBD1 agrees at 7 bases. This CDR3 is 15 amino acids long. With V trimmed by 5 bases and J by 4 bases, 10 bases remained unmatched. Germline values: CDR1 MDHEN, CDR2 SYDVKM.

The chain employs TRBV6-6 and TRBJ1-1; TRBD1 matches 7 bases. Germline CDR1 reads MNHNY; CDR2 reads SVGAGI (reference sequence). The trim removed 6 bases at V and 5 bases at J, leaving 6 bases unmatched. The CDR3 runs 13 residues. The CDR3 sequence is CASSSRGSTEAFF. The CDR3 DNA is TGTGCCAGCAGCTCCAGGGGGAGTACTGAAGCTTTCTTT.

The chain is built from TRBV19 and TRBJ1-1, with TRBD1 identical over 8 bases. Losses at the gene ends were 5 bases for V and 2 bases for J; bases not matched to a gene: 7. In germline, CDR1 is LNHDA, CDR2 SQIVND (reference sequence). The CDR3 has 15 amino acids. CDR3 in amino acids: CASSSLAGGNTEAFF. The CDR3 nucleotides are TGTGCCAGTAGTTCTTTGGCAGGGGGCAACACTGAAGCTTTCTTT.

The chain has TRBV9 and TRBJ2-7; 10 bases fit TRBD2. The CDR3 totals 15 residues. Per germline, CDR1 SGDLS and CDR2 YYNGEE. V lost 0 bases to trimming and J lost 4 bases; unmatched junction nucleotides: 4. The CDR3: CASSVDLAGEYEQYF. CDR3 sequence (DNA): TGTGCCAGCAGCGTAGATCTAGCGGGGGAGTACGAGCAGTACTTC.

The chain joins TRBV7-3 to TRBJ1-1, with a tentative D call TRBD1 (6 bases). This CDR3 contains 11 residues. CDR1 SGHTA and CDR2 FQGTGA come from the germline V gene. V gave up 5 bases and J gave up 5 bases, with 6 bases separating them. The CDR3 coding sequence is TGTGCCAGCAGCCAGGGGACTGAAGCTTTCTTT. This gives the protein CASSQGTEAFF. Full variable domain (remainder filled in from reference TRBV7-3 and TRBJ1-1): GAGVSQTPSNKVTEKGKYVELRCDPISGHTALYWYRQSLGQGPEFLIYFQGTGAADDSGLPNDRFFAVRPEGSVSTLKIQRTERGDSAVYLCASSQGTEAFFGQGTRLTVV.

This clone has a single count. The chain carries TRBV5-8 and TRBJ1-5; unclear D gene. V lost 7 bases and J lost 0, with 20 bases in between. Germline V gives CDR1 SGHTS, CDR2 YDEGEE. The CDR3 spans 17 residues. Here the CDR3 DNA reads TGTGCCAGCTCGTTTAAGCCGTCGAGTTATAGCAATCAGCCCCAGCATTTT. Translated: CASSFKPSSYSNQPQHF.